Listed below are T cell receptor beta chains from one sample, sequenced in a study of blood T cell repertoires in COVID-19. Sequencing used immunoSEQ multiplex PCR; TCRdb keeps in-frame clones, though not all of them. The sample includes a few hundred thousand clones, 87% of them seen just once. The sample consisted of PBMCs or T cells enriched from blood (not recorded which). The receptor set was obtained from a woman aged 18-29 years who had recovered from COVID-19. CDR3s include the opening cysteine and the closing phenylalanine or tryptophan. The D gene is left open where the match is weak. The size of a clone is reported for some rows only, either as once, few or many, or as a class for expanded clones.

CDR3	DNA	size	D	J	V
CASSFAGAGNTIYF	TGTGCCAGCAGCTTCGCAGGGGCTGGAAACACCATATATTTT	.	.	TRBJ1-3	TRBV5-4
CASSIDRGQMNTGELFF	TGTGCCAGTAGTATAGATCGGGGACAGATGAACACCGGGGAGCTGTTTTTT	.	TRBD1	TRBJ2-2	TRBV19
CATSDSKRRDRFNQPQHF	TGTGCCACCAGTGATTCGAAACGCCGGGACAGATTCAATCAGCCCCAGCATTTT	once	TRBD1	TRBJ1-5	TRBV24-1
CASSLSSTRLYEQYF	TGCGCCAGCAGCTTGAGTTCCACTCGACTTTACGAGCAGTACTTC	.	.	TRBJ2-7	TRBV5-1
CASSFSGGNTGELFF	TGTGCCAGCAGCTTCTCCGGGGGTAACACCGGGGAGCTGTTTTTT	.	.	TRBJ2-2	TRBV5-4
CASSLSGWVSYEQYF	TGTGCCAGCAGTCTTAGCGGGTGGGTATCCTACGAGCAGTACTTC	.	TRBD2	TRBJ2-7	TRBV28
CAIRVGLDYTGELFF	TGTGCCATCAGGGTGGGACTGGATTACACCGGGGAGCTGTTTTTT	.	.	TRBJ2-2	TRBV10-3
CASSTWTETEAFF	TGTGCCAGCAGTACCTGGACAGAAACTGAAGCTTTCTTT	few	.	TRBJ1-1	TRBV27
CASRYIGDSYGYTF	TGTGCCAGCAGATACATAGGGGATTCCTATGGCTACACCTTC	.	.	TRBJ1-2	TRBV6-5
CASSFGHGAREQFF	TGTGCCAGCAGCTTCGGGCATGGGGCTCGGGAGCAGTTCTTC	.	.	TRBJ2-1	TRBV11-2
CASSLEPTGGVYGYTF	TGTGCCAGCAGTTTAGAACCTACAGGGGGCGTCTATGGCTACACCTTC	.	TRBD1	TRBJ1-2	TRBV27
CASSARGGASEQYF	TGTGCCAGCAGCGCCCGAGGGGGGGCATCCGAGCAGTACTTC	.	.	TRBJ2-7	TRBV9
CASSVADLTGDYGYTF	TGTGCCAGCAGCGTAGCGGACCTCACAGGGGACTATGGCTACACCTTC	.	TRBD1	TRBJ1-2	TRBV9
CAWSVGGSYEQYF	TGTGCCTGGAGTGTAGGAGGTTCCTACGAGCAGTACTTC	.	.	TRBJ2-7	TRBV30
CASSFGRGSYEQYF	TGTGCCAGCAGCTTCGGCAGGGGCTCATACGAGCAGTACTTC	few	.	TRBJ2-7	TRBV5-4
CASSFGLAGYNEQFF	TGTGCCAGCAGTTTTGGGCTAGCGGGCTACAATGAGCAGTTCTTC	.	TRBD2	TRBJ2-1	TRBV28
CASSSDAGTSGYNEQFF	TGTGCCAGCTCATCAGACGCCGGGACTAGCGGATACAATGAGCAGTTCTTC	.	TRBD2	TRBJ2-1	TRBV18
CASGPRRGGSETQYF	TGTGCTAGTGGCCCGCGCAGGGGCGGGTCGGAGACCCAGTACTTC	once	.	TRBJ2-5	TRBV12-5
CASSLGQSNQPQHF	TGTGCCAGCAGCTTGGGACAGAGCAATCAGCCCCAGCATTTT	.	TRBD1	TRBJ1-5	TRBV7-2
CAISELVGGEQFF	TGTGCCATCAGTGAGTTGGTTGGCGGTGAGCAGTTCTTC	.	.	TRBJ2-1	TRBV10-3
CASRSFRASGANLETQYF	TGTGCCAGCAGATCCTTTAGAGCTAGCGGCGCCAATTTAGAGACCCAGTACTTC	.	TRBD2	TRBJ2-5	TRBV28
CASSLNSYNEQFF	TGTGCCAGTAGTTTGAACAGCTACAATGAGCAGTTCTTC	.	.	TRBJ2-1	TRBV19
CASGLVLGRDRNLNYGYTF	TGTGCTAGTGGTTTGGTACTAGGAAGGGACAGAAATCTGAACTATGGCTACACCTTC	.	TRBD1	TRBJ1-2	TRBV12-5
CASSLDVRENGPQHF	TGTGCCAGCAGCTTAGACGTGCGCGAAAATGGGCCCCAGCATTTT	.	.	TRBJ1-5	TRBV7-2
CAWNLEQGLDGYTF	TGTGCCTGGAATCTCGAGCAGGGGCTGGATGGCTACACCTTC	few	.	TRBJ1-2	TRBV30
CASSLSRGQETQYF	TGTGCCAGCAGTTTATCTCGGGGGCAAGAGACCCAGTACTTC	.	.	TRBJ2-5	TRBV28
CASSLGQVTEAFF	TGTGCCAGCAGTCTCGGACAGGTTACTGAAGCTTTCTTT	.	TRBD1	TRBJ1-1	TRBV6-5
CASSIPASGREETQYF	TGTGCCAGCAGCATACCGGCTAGCGGGAGGGAAGAGACCCAGTACTTC	.	TRBD2	TRBJ2-5	TRBV9
CASSVSGSTYNEQFF	TGTGCCAGCAGCGTCTCGGGAAGTACCTACAATGAGCAGTTCTTC	.	.	TRBJ2-1	TRBV9
CASSLGQTGAYEQYF	TGCGCCAGCAGCTTGGGACAAACAGGGGCCTACGAGCAGTACTTC	.	TRBD1	TRBJ2-7	TRBV5-1
CASSLLAGGEYTEAFF	TGTGCCAGCAGCTTATTGGCAGGGGGAGAGTACACTGAAGCTTTCTTT	few	TRBD1	TRBJ1-1	TRBV7-2
CASSREEGTQYF	TGTGCCAGCAGCCGGGAGGAAGGTACGCAGTATTTT	.	TRBD2	TRBJ2-3	TRBV7-9
CASSLATGGNQPQHF	TGTGCCAGCAGCTTGGCGACGGGTGGCAATCAGCCCCAGCATTTT	once	.	TRBJ1-5	TRBV7-2
CASSQGGQHYGYTF	TGTGCCAGCAGTCAAGGGGGACAGCACTATGGCTACACCTTC	.	TRBD1	TRBJ1-2	TRBV28
CSVPDLGQGEQYF	TGCAGCGTTCCCGACTTAGGGCAGGGCGAGCAGTACTTC	.	.	TRBJ2-7	TRBV29-1
CASSRRLASGRFLTGELFF	TGTGCCAGCAGCCGACGTTTGGCTAGCGGGAGGTTTTTGACCGGGGAGCTGTTTTTT	.	TRBD2	TRBJ2-2	TRBV14
CASSLDPQNTEAFF	TGCGCCAGCAGCTTGGACCCACAGAACACTGAAGCTTTCTTT	.	.	TRBJ1-1	TRBV5-1